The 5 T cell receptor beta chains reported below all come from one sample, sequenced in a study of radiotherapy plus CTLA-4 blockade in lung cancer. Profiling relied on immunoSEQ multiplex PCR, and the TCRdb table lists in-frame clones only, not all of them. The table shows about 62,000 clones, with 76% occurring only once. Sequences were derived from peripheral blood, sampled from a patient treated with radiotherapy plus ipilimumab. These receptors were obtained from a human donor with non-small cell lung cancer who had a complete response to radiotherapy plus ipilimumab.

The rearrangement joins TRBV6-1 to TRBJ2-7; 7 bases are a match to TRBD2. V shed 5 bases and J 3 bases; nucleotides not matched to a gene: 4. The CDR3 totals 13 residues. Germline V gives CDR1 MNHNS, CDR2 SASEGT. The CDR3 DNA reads TGTGCCAGCAGTCGGACTAGGGACTACGAGCAGTACTTC. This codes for CASSRTRDYEQYF.

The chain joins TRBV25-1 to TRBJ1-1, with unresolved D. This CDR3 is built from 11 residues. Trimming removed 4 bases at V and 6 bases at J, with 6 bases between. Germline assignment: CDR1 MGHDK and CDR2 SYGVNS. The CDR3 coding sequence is TGTGCCAGCAGTGGCCGGGCTGAAGCTTTCTTT. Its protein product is CASSGRAEAFF.

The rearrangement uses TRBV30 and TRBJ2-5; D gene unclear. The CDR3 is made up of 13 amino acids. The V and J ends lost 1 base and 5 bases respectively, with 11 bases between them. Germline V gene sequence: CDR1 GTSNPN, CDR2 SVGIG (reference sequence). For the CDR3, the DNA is TGTGCCTGGAGTGGAAGCCGCAGGGAGACCCAGTACTTC. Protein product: CAWSGSRRETQYF.

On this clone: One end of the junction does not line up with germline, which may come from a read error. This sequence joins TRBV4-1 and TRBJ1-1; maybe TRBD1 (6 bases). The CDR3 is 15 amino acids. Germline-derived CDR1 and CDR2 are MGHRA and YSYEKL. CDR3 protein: CASSQEWGRDTEAFF. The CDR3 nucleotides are TGTGCCAGCAGCCAAGAGTGGGGGCGCGACACTGAAGCTTTCTTT.

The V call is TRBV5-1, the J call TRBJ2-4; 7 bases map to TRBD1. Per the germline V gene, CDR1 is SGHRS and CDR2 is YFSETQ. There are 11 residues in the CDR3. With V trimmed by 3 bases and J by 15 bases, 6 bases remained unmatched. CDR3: CASSSDRVLYF. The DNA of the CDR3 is TGCGCCAGCAGCTCCGACAGGGTTCTGTACTTC.